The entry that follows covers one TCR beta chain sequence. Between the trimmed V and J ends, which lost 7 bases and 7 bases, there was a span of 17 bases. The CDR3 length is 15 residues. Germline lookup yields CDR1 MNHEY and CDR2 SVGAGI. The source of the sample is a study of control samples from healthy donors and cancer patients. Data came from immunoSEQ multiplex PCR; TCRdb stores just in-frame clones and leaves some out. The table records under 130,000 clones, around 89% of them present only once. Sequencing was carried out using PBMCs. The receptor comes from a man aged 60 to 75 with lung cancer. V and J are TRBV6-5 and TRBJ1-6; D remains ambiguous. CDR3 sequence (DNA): TGTGCCAGCATGGGTTTCCCGTTCCCCAATTCACCCCTCCACTTT. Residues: CASMGFPFPNSPLHF.